The entry below describes one T cell receptor (beta chain). The sample comes from a study of control samples from healthy donors and cancer patients. TCRdb's table, derived via immunoSEQ multiplex PCR, lists solely in-frame clones and lacks some. In the table there are under 80,000 clones, approximately 94% of which are singletons. Between the trimmed V and J ends, which lost 7 bases and 4 bases, there was a span of 23 bases. The germline V gene has CDR1 GTSNPN and CDR2 SVGIG (reference sequence). The CDR3 has 15 amino acids. Sequencing was performed on blood. The receptor's source is a woman under 40 in good health. V is TRBV30 and J is TRBJ2-7; possible D gene TRBD2, 6 bases. CDR3 loop: CASTRHTLEGYEQYF. The CDR3 DNA is TGTGCCTCTACCAGACACACCCTGGAGGGTTACGAGCAGTACTTC. The whole variable domain, remainder taken from reference TRBV30 and TRBJ2-7, is SQTIHQWPATLVQPVGSPLSLECTVEGTSNPNLYWYRQAAGRGLQLLFYSVGIGQISSEVPQNLSASRPQDRQFILSSKKLLLSDSGFYLCASTRHTLEGYEQYFGPGTRLTVT.